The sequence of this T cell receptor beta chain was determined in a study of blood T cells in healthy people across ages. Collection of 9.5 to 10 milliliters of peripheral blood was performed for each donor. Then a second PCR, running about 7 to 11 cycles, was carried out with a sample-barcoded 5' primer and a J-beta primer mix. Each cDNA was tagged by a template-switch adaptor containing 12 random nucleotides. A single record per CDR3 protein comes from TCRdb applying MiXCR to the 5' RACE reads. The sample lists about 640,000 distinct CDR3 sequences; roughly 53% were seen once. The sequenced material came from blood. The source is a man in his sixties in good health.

The CDR3 DNA follows: TGTGCCAGCAGAGACAGAAACTATAATTCACCCCTCCACTTT. This sequence encodes CASRDRNYNSPLHF. The chain couples TRBV25-1 to TRBJ1-6, with D possibly being TRBD1 (5 bases). V was clipped by 6 bases and J by 3 bases, with 9 bases between them. The CDR3 is 14 amino acids. Germline V gene data show CDR1 as MGHDK and CDR2 as SYGVNS.